The clone carrying this T cell receptor beta chain has just a few counts. CDR3 length equals 14 residues. V was pared by 11 bases and J by 2 bases, with 6 bases of the junction left unmatched. Germline CDR1 reads KGHDR; CDR2 reads SFDVKD. The data belong to a study of T-cell reconstitution after alpha-beta-depleted transplantation in children. Unique molecular identifiers were built into the TCRbeta library. TCRdb fed the PCR reads into MiXCR, producing one record per CDR3 protein. The profile shows 500,000 to 600,000 distinct CDR3 sequences, approximately 32% of them singletons. The V call is TRBV24-1, the J call TRBJ2-5, with 11 bases lining up with TRBD1. This sequence originates from a human donor who donated a stem cell graft to a child with aplastic anemia. Sequences were derived from PBMCs from the stem cell graft donor, sampled from the stem cell graft. This CDR3 is CAIGTGGWQETQYF. The CDR3 DNA sequence: TGTGCCATCGGGACAGGGGGATGGCAAGAGACCCAGTACTTC.